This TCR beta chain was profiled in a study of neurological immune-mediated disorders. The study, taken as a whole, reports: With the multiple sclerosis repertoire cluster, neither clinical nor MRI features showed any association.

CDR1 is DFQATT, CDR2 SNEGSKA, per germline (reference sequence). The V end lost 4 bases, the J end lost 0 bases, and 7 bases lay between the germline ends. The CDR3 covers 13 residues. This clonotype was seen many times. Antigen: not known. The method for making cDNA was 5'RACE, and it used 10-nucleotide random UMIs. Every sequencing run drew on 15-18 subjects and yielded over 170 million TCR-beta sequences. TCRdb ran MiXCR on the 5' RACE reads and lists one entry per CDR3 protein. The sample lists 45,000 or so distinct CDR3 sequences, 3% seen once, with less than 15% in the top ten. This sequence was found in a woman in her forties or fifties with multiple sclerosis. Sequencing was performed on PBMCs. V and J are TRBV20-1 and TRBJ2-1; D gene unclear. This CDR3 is CSATPRSYNEQFF. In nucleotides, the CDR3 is TGCAGTGCTACACCGCGCTCCTACAATGAGCAGTTCTTC.